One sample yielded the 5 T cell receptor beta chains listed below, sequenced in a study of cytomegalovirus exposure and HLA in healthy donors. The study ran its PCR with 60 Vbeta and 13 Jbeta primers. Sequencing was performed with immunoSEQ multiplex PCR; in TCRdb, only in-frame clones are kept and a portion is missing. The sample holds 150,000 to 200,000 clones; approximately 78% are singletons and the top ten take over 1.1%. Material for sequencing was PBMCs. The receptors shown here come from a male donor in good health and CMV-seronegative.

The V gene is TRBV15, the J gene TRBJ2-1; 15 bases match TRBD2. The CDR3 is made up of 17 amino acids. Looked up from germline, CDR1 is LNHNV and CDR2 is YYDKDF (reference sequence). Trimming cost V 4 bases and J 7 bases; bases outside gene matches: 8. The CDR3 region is CATSMRTSGRVRNEQFF. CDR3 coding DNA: TGTGCCACCAGCATGCGGACTAGCGGGAGGGTGAGGAATGAGCAGTTCTTC.

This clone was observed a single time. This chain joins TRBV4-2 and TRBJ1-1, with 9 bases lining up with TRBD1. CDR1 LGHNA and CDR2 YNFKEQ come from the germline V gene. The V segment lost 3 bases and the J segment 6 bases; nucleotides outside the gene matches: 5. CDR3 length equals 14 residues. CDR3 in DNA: TGTGCCAGCAGCCACCCGGACAGGGGCGCTGAAGCTTTCTTT. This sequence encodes CASSHPDRGAEAFF.

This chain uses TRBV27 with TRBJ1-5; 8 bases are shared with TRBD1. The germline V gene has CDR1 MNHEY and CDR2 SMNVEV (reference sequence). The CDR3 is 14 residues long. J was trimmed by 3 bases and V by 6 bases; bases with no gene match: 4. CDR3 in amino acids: CASSYRGANQPQHF. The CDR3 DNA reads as TGTGCCAGCAGCTACAGGGGGGCCAATCAGCCCCAGCATTTT.

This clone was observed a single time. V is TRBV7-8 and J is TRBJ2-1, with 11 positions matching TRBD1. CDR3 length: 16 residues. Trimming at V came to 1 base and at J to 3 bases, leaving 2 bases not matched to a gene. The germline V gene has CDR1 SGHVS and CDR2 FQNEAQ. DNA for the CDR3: TGTGCCAGCAGCTTAGTGGGGACAGGGGGCTACAATGAGCAGTTCTTC. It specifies CASSLVGTGGYNEQFF.

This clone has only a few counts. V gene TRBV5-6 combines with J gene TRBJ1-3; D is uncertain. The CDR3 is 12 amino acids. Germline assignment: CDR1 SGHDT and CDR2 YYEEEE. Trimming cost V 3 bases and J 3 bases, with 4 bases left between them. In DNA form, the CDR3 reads TGTGCCAGCAGCTCAAATGGAAACACCATATATTTT. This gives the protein CASSSNGNTIYF. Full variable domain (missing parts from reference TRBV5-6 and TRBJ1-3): DAGVTQSPTHLIKTRGQQVTLRCSPKSGHDTVSWYQQALGQGPQFIFQYYEEEERQRGNFPDRFSGHQFPNYSSELNVNALLLGDSALYLCASSSNGNTIYFGEGSWLTVV.